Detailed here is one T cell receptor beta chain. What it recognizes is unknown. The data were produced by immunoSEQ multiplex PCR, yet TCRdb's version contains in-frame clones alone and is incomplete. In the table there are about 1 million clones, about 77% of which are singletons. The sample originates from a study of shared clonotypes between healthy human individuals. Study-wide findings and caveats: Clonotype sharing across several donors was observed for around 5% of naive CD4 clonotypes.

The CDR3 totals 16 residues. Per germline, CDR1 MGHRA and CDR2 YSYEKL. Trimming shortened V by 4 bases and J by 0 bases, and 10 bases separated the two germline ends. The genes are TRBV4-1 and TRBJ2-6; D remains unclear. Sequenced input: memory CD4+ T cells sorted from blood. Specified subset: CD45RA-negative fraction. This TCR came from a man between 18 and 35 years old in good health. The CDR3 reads CASSPLGRSGANVLTF. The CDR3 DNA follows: TGCGCCAGCAGCCCGCTAGGACGCTCTGGGGCCAACGTCCTGACTTTC.